The T cell receptor beta chain described here comes from a study of PD-1 blockade in classical Hodgkin lymphoma. Study results and limitations: It was among complete responders that baseline diversity resembled that of newly diagnosed patients. Newly diagnosed patients reportedly trailed healthy donors in baseline TCR diversity. Whereas CD4+ TCR diversity had risen significantly by C4D1, CD8+ TCR diversity had not.

All patients experienced relapse after autologous stem cell transplantation, and brentuximab vedotin exposure was variable. The method was immunoSEQ multiplex PCR; TCRdb's version includes in-frame clones alone and lacks a portion of them. This sample has over 85,000 clones, with roughly 81% found just once. Trimming removed 5 bases from V and 5 bases from J; junction bases left unmatched: 6. CDR3 size: 14 residues. From germline, CDR1 is LNHDA and CDR2 SQIVND (reference sequence). Note on this clone: Its cognate antigen is unknown.

V and J are TRBV19 and TRBJ1-2, with TRBD1 identical over 9 bases. This receptor was taken from a human donor with classical Hodgkin lymphoma. This specimen consisted of peripheral blood mononuclear cells (PBMCs), obtained before the second cycle of nivolumab. CDR3 loop: CASSLTGGTYGYTF. The CDR3 DNA is TGTGCCAGTAGTTTAACAGGGGGCACTTATGGCTACACCTTC.